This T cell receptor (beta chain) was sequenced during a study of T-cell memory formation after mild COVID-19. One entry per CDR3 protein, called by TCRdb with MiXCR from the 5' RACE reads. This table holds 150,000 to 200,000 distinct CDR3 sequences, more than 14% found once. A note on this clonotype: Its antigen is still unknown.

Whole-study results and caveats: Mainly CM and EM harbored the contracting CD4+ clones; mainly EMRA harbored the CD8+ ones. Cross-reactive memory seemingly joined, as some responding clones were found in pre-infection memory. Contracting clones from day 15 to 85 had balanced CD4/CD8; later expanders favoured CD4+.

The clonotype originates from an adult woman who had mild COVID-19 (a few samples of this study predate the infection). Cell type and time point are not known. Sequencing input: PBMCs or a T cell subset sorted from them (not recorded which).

The CDR3 DNA reads TGTGCCAGCAGGGATCCACCCGGAAATGAGCAGTTCTTC. This translates into CASRDPPGNEQFF. The rearrangement uses TRBV2 and TRBJ2-1; D ambiguous. Deletions cut 6 bases from V and 7 bases from J, with 13 bases between. The germline V gene encodes CDR1 SNHLY and CDR2 FYNNEI. The CDR3 is made up of 13 amino acids.